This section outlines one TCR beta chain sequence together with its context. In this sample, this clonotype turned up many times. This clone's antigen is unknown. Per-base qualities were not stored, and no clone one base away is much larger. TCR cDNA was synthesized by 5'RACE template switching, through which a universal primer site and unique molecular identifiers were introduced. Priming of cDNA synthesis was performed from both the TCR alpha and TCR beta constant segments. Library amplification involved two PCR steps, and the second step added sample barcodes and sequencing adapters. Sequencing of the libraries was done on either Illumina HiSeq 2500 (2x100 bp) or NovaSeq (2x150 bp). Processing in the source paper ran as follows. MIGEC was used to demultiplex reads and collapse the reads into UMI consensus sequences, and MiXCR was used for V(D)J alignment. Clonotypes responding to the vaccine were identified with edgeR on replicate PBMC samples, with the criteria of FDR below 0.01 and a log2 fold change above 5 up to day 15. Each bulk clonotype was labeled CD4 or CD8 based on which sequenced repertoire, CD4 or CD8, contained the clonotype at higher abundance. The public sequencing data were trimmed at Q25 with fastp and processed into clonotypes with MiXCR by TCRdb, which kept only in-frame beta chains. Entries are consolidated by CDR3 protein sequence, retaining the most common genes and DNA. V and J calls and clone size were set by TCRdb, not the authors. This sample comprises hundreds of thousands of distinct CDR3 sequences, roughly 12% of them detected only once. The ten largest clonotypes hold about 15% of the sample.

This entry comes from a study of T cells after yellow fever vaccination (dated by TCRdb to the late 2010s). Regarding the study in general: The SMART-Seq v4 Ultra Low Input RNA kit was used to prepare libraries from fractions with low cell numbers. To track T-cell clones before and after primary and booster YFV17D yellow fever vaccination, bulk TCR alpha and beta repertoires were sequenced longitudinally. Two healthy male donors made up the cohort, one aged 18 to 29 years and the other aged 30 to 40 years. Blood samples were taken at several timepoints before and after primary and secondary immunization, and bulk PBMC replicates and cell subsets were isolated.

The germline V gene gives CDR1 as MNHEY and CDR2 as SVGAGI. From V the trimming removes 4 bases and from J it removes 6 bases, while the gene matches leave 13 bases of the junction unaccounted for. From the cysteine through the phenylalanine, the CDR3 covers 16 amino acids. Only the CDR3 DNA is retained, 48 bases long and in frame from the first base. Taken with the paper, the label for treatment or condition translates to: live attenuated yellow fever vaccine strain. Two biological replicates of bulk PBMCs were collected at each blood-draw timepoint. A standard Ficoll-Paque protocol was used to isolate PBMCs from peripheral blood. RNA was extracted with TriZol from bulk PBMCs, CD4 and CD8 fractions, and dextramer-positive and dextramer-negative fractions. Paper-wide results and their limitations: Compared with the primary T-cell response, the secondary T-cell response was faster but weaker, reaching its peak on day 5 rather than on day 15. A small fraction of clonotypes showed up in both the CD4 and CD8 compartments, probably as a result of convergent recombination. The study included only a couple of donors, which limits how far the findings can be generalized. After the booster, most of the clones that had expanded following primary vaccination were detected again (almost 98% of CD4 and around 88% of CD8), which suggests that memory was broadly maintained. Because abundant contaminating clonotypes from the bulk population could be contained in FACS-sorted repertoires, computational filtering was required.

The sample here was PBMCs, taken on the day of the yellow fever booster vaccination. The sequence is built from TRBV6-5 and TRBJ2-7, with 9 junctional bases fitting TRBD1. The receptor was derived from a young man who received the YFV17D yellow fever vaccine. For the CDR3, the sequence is CASSSHPGTGSFEQYF. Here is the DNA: TGTGCCAGCAGTTCCCACCCCGGGACAGGGTCGTTCGAGCAGTACTTC.